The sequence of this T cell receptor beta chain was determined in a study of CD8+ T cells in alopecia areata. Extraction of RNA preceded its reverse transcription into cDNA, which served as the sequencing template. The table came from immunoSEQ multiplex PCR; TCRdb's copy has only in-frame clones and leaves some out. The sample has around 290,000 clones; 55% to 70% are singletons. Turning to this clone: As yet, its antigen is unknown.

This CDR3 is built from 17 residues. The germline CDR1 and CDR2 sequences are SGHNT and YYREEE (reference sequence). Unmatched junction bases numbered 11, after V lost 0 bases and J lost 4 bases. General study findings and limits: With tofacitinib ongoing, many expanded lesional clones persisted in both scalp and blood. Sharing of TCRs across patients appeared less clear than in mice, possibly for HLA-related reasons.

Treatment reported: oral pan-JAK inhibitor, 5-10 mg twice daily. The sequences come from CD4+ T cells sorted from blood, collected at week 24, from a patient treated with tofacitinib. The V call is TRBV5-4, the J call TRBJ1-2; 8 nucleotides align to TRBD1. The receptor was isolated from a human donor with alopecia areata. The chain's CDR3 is CASSLDDTLTGAYGYTF. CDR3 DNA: TGTGCCAGCAGCTTGGACGATACTCTGACAGGGGCCTATGGCTACACCTTC.